Listed below are T cell receptor beta chains from one sample, sequenced in a study of T cell responses to AZD1222 COVID-19 vaccine. Here immunoSEQ multiplex PCR was the method, and the copy in TCRdb shows in-frame clones only, minus some. The sample holds 150,000 to 200,000 clones, 90% seen once. The source material was peripheral blood, sampled on day 0 of AZD1222 vaccination. These receptors were taken from an adult in good health. The CDR3 runs from the conserved cysteine through the conserved F or W. The D gene is left open where the match is weak. Expanded clones get a size class; other rows say once, few or many, or leave the size out.

clone_size cdr3_length d_call j_call v_call cdr3_nt cdr3_aa
- 14 - TRBJ2-1 TRBV18 TGTGCCAGCTCACCACCTTTCCCGGCGAATGAGCAGTTCTTC CASSPPFPANEQFF
- 15 - TRBJ1-1 TRBV4-1 TGCGCCAGCAGCCACCCGGGCTATATTGCCCCTGAAGCTTTCTTT CASSHPGYIAPEAFF
- 15 - TRBJ1-5 TRBV7-2 TGTGCCAGCAGCTTAGGGGGCTGGAGCAATCAGCCCCAGCATTTT CASSLGGWSNQPQHF
- 14 TRBD2 TRBJ2-7 TRBV4-2 TGTGCCAGCAGCCAAGATGGCGGGGGAGTCGATCAGTACTTC CASSQDGGGVDQYF
- 19 - TRBJ2-3 TRBV5-4 TGTGCCAGCAGCTTGGCTAGGAGGGTAACAGGAGGTGGTGGAGATACGCAGTATTTT CASSLARRVTGGGGDTQYF
- 18 - TRBJ1-4 TRBV28 TGTGCCAGCAGTTTAGGTCTTTCGTCACTCGCAACTAATGAAAAACTGTTTTTT CASSLGLSSLATNEKLFF
- 14 - TRBJ1-4 TRBV5-1 TGCGCCAGCAGCTTGGAAGCAGAAAATGAAAAACTGTTTTTT CASSLEAENEKLFF
- 16 - TRBJ2-5 TRBV4-1 TGCGCCAGCAGCCAGGGAGAACAGGGTTGGGCAGAGACCCAGTACTTC CASSQGEQGWAETQYF
- 13 - TRBJ1-2 TRBV28 TGTGCCAGCAGTTTATCGGACTACTATGGCTACACCTTC CASSLSDYYGYTF
- 13 - TRBJ1-4 TRBV6-5 TGTGCCAGCAGAACAGGGATAGGGGAAAAACTGTTTTTT CASRTGIGEKLFF
- 13 - TRBJ2-3 TRBV18 TGTGCCAGCTCACCACCGTCGGTAGATACGCAGTATTTT CASSPPSVDTQYF
- 14 TRBD1 TRBJ1-1 TRBV29-1 TGCAGCGTTTCCCATGGACAGGGAGGCACTGAAGCTTTCTTT CSVSHGQGGTEAFF
- 16 TRBD2 TRBJ2-5 TRBV18 TGTGCCAGCTCATCGATCAAGACTAGCGGGGGGGAGACCCAGTACTTC CASSSIKTSGGETQYF
- 15 TRBD2 TRBJ2-7 TRBV6-1 TGTGCCAGCAGTGATGGGGCTAGCGGAGCCTACGAGCAGTACTTC CASSDGASGAYEQYF
once 19 TRBD2 TRBJ2-1 TRBV5-1 TGCGCCAGCAGTCGGACTAGCGGGAGTGTTTTGGGCTCCTACAATGAGCAGTTCTTC CASSRTSGSVLGSYNEQFF
- 16 TRBD1 TRBJ1-6 TRBV7-9 TGTGCCAGCAGCCTACGAACCCCAGGGGGCGATTCACCCCTCCACTTT CASSLRTPGGDSPLHF
- 18 - TRBJ2-6 TRBV7-4 TGTGCCAGCAGCCCGCTACTTAGGACAAGCTCTGGGGCCAACGTCCTGACTTTC CASSPLLRTSSGANVLTF
- 17 TRBD1 TRBJ1-5 TRBV2 TGTGCCAGCAGTGAGCGGCGGACAGGCCTTAGCAATCAGCCCCAGCATTTT CASSERRTGLSNQPQHF
- 14 - TRBJ1-5 TRBV28 TGTGCCAGCAGTCGGGGGGGTACACTTCAGGCCCAGCATTTT CASSRGGTLQAQHF
- 17 - TRBJ1-6 TRBV27 TGTGCCAGCAGTTCCACAGCCCCGGCAGGGAGTGCTTCACCCCTCCACTTT CASSSTAPAGSASPLHF
- 12 - TRBJ2-7 TRBV6-6 TGTGCCAGCAGAATGACCCACGGCGAGCAGTACTTC CASRMTHGEQYF
- 17 - TRBJ1-1 TRBV5-1 TGCGCCAGCAGCCCTGGGGGGAGTGGGGGTTTGAACACTGAAGCTTTCTTT CASSPGGSGGLNTEAFF
once 16 TRBD1 TRBJ2-2 TRBV9 TGTGCCAGCAGCCCCAGGACAGGGGGATTCACCGGGGAGCTGTTTTTT CASSPRTGGFTGELFF
- 17 - TRBJ2-2 TRBV14 TGTGCCAGCAGCCAAGCCCTAAACAGGGCCCTCACCGGGGAGCTGTTTTTT CASSQALNRALTGELFF
- 16 TRBD1 TRBJ1-3 TRBV5-5 TGTGCCAGCAGCTTGCGTGGGGACAGCTCTGGAAACACCATATATTTT CASSLRGDSSGNTIYF
- 17 - TRBJ2-6 TRBV27 TGTGCCAGCAGTTTAGGGTACGGCTTCTCTGGGGCCAACGTCCTGACTTTC CASSLGYGFSGANVLTF
- 12 - TRBJ1-2 TRBV28 TGTGCCGAGGGGGACACCGTATTTGGCTACACCTTC CAEGDTVFGYTF
- 11 - TRBJ2-7 TRBV20-1 TGCAGTGGGTCGGATTCCTACGAGCAGTACTTC CSGSDSYEQYF
- 16 - TRBJ2-2 TRBV7-2 TGTGCCAGCAGCTCCCGCAGGGGCGGGAACACCGGGGAGCTGTTTTTT CASSSRRGGNTGELFF
once 17 - TRBJ2-3 TRBV3-1/TRBV3-2 TGTGCCAGCAGCCAAGCTTTTAGTATAAGACAGTCAGATACGCAGTATTTT CASSQAFSIRQSDTQYF
- 16 - TRBJ2-2 TRBV18 TGTGCCAGCTCCCCTTTAACGGGGGCCAACACCGGGGAGCTGTTTTTT CASSPLTGANTGELFF
once 16 - TRBJ2-5 TRBV6-5 TGTGCCAGCAGTTACTCGAGTTCAGGGGAGAAAGAGACCCAGTACTTC CASSYSSSGEKETQYF
- 16 TRBD2 TRBJ2-5 TRBV2 TGTGCCAGCAGTGAACTCAGCGGGAGCTTCGGGGAGACCCAGTACTTC CASSELSGSFGETQYF
- 15 TRBD2 TRBJ2-1 TRBV9 TGTGCCAGCAGCGTCCGGACTAGCTCCTACAATGAGCAGTTCTTC CASSVRTSSYNEQFF
- 16 TRBD2 TRBJ2-1 TRBV7-3 TGTGCCAGCAGCTTAGGAAGGGGCGGGAGGGAGATTGAGCAGTTCTTC CASSLGRGGREIEQFF
- 14 TRBD1 TRBJ1-2 TRBV5-4 TGTGCCAGCACCCAGGGGGGGGCTATGGATGGCTACACCTTC CASTQGGAMDGYTF
- 14 TRBD1 TRBJ1-2 TRBV28 TGTGCCAGCTCGACCTCAGGACAGGGAGATGGCTACACCTTC CASSTSGQGDGYTF
- 17 TRBD1 TRBJ1-4 TRBV29-1 TGCAGCGTTCAACCGATCCGGGACAGGGGAGCGGGTGAAAAACTGTTTTTT CSVQPIRDRGAGEKLFF
- 13 - TRBJ1-2 TRBV10-3 TGTGCCATCAGTGAGTCGGATCGGTATGGCTACACCTTC CAISESDRYGYTF
few 15 TRBD2 TRBJ2-2 TRBV9 TGTGCCAGCAGCGTAACGGGACTAGAGGACGGGGAGCTGTTTTTT CASSVTGLEDGELFF
- 15 - TRBJ2-7 TRBV4-2 TGTGCCAGCAGCCCCCAGGGTGGCCCAACCTACGAGCAGTACTTC CASSPQGGPTYEQYF